This TCR beta chain is from a study of T cell clonotyping in hematopoietic cell transplantation. The ends lost 1 base at V and 9 bases at J; junction bases unmatched: 11. From germline, CDR1 is SGHAT and CDR2 FQDESV (reference sequence). The CDR3 loop spans 16 amino acids. The time point was: recipient sample about 28 days before transplant, after cytoreduction. Here immunoSEQ multiplex PCR was the method, and the copy in TCRdb shows in-frame clones only, minus some. The table includes about 80,000 clones, approximately 95% detected once. This specimen was peripheral blood mononuclear cells, taken before stem cell transplant. The receptor was isolated from a woman between 45 and 60 years old with acute myeloid leukemia. Some clones in this sample may be carry-over from other donors' samples. The chain combines TRBV11-1 with TRBJ2-5; the match to TRBD2 covers 10 bases. DNA for the CDR3: TGTGCCAGCAGCTTAGGAGTACCTAGCGGGGGCCCCGCCCAGTACTTC. As protein: CASSLGVPSGGPAQYF.